A single sample is the source of the 26 T cell receptor beta chains below, sequenced in a study of identical twins. TCRdb ran MiXCR on the 5' RACE reads and lists one entry per CDR3 protein. The repertoire holds 1.5 million to 2 million distinct CDR3 sequences, with roughly a third as singletons. The sequencing input was cord blood. The receptors stem from a newborn girl in good health.

Worth noting for this clonotype: At one boundary the junction diverges from the germline segment, which might be a read error. Written as DNA, the CDR3 is TGTGCCAGTAGCCAAAGGGACAGGCCTAACTATGGCTACACCTTC. This gives the protein CASSQRDRPNYGYTF. This chain uses TRBV3-1 with TRBJ1-2; 8 nucleotides match TRBD1. The CDR3 is 15 amino acids. Germline CDR1 and CDR2: LGHDT and YNNKEL (reference sequence). The variable domain in full, completed from reference TRBV3-1 and TRBJ1-2, reads DTAVSQTPKYLVTQMGNDKSIKCEQNLGHDTMYWYKQDSKKFLKIMFSYNNKELIINETVPNRFSPKSPDKAHLNLHINSLELGDSAVYFCASSQRDRPNYGYTFGSGTRLTVV.

The rearrangement uses TRBV7-2 and TRBJ2-1; D remains ambiguous. The CDR3 covers 15 residues. Deletions cut 0 bases from V and 8 bases from J, with 14 bases between. Germline V CDR1 and CDR2: SGHTA, FQGNSA. The DNA of the CDR3 is TGTGCCAGCAGCTTAGCCGTGAGGAGCGCCCATGAGCAGTTCTTC. This sequence encodes CASSLAVRSAHEQFF.

This clonotype was recorded a few times. The J gene is TRBJ2-6, the V gene TRBV7-8; TRBD1 agrees at 9 bases. Germline CDR1 and CDR2: SGHVS and FQNEAQ. The CDR3 sequence is 16 residues long. J lost 4 bases, V lost 11 bases, and 12 bases had no gene match. CDR3 sequence reads: CAGGDRDFSGANVLTF. DNA of the CDR3: TGTGCCGGGGGGGACAGGGATTTTTCCGGGGCCAACGTCCTGACTTTC.

This clonotype was detected a few times. The rearrangement joins TRBV20-1 to TRBJ1-2, with 9 bases lining up with TRBD1. CDR3 length equals 15 residues. The germline V gene encodes CDR1 DFQATT and CDR2 SNEGSKA (reference sequence). V lost 3 bases and J lost 4; bases outside the gene matches: 9. The CDR3 DNA is TGCAGTGCTAGCCCGGGGACAGGGATCGTCTATGGCTACACCTTC. This encodes CSASPGTGIVYGYTF.

There are a few counts of this clonotype. The chain links TRBV2 to TRBJ2-7; perhaps TRBD2 as D (5 bases). Trimming shortened V by 2 bases and J by 4 bases, and 15 bases separated the two germline ends. The CDR3 sequence is 15 residues long. The germline CDR1 and CDR2 sequences are SNHLY and FYNNEI. The CDR3 region has the DNA TGTGCCAGCAGTGAAAGCGGAACGTACGGTTACGAGCAGTACTTC. Its translation is CASSESGTYGYEQYF.

The chain links TRBV15 to TRBJ1-4; a possible D gene is TRBD1 (5 bases). This CDR3 comprises 18 residues. Trimming left V 0 bases short and J 3 bases short, with 17 bases between. Germline CDR1 and CDR2: LNHNV and YYDKDF (reference sequence). In DNA, the CDR3 is TGTGCCACCAGCAGAGATCGGGCAGGGTCGGGAGCTAATGAAAAACTGTTTTTT. Its translation: CATSRDRAGSGANEKLFF.

This clonotype was seen just once. The chain links TRBV20-1 to TRBJ2-7; 7 nucleotides align to TRBD1. J was trimmed by 2 bases and V by 4 bases; bases with no gene match: 5. This CDR3 has 13 residues. The germline V gene encodes CDR1 DFQATT and CDR2 SNEGSKA (reference sequence). The CDR3 region has the DNA TGCAGTGCTAAATGGGACAGCCCCTACGAGCAGTACTTC. As protein: CSAKWDSPYEQYF.

The rearrangement links TRBV15 to TRBJ1-1; D gene unclear. This CDR3 region has 12 residues. From germline, CDR1 is LNHNV and CDR2 YYDKDF (reference sequence). Trimming shortened V by 3 bases and J by 7 bases, and 9 bases separated the two germline ends. CDR3 residues: CATSRMGGEAFF. Written as DNA, the CDR3 is TGTGCCACCAGCAGGATGGGCGGTGAAGCTTTCTTT.

This clonotype was recorded many times. The chain has TRBV20-1 and TRBJ2-7, with 9 bases identical to TRBD2. Germline lookup yields CDR1 DFQATT and CDR2 SNEGSKA (reference sequence). V lost 3 bases to trimming and J lost 2 bases; unmatched junction nucleotides: 5. The CDR3 covers 14 residues. CDR3 sequence (DNA): TGCAGTGCTAGGGGTGGGACTAGCACCTACGAGCAGTACTTC. It translates to CSARGGTSTYEQYF.

As to this clonotype: One junction end does not reproduce the germline sequence, and a read error may be involved. The rearrangement joins TRBV29-1 to TRBJ1-4; D remains unclear. The CDR3 has 14 residues. Looked up from germline, CDR1 is SQVTM and CDR2 is ANQGSEA. CDR3 region: CSVLTGLWDEELFF. Here the CDR3 DNA reads TGCAGCGTCCTCACCGGGTTATGGGATGAAGAACTGTTTTTT.

This clonotype was seen a few times. The rearrangement links TRBV7-8 to TRBJ2-3; no firm D call. V was clipped by 3 bases and J by 7 bases, with 14 bases between them. There are 14 residues in the CDR3. Germline V gene lookup returns CDR1 SGHVS and CDR2 FQNEAQ. CDR3 sequence (DNA): TGTGCCAGCAGCTTTATCCCAGGCCACCATACGCAGTATTTT. It translates to CASSFIPGHHTQYF.

This clonotype was picked up a small number of times. The V call is TRBV6-2 or TRBV6-3, the J call TRBJ2-7; D uncertain. The V and J ends lost 6 bases and 5 bases respectively, with 14 bases between them. This CDR3 has 13 residues. From germline, CDR1 is MNHEY and CDR2 SVGEGT. CDR3 bases: TGTGCCAGCAGGTCCCAGAGTTCCCACGAGCAGTACTTC. It specifies CASRSQSSHEQYF.

The V gene is TRBV14, the J gene TRBJ2-3, with D possibly being TRBD2 (6 bases). The germline V and J ends were trimmed by 0 bases and 0 bases, with 10 bases remaining between them. The CDR3 totals 16 residues. CDR1 and CDR2 from the germline V gene are SGHDN and FVKESK. The CDR3 DNA reads as TGTGCCAGCAGCCAAGATTGGGGGGAAAGCACAGATACGCAGTATTTT. This codes for CASSQDWGESTDTQYF.

In this sample, this clonotype turned up a few times. The J gene is TRBJ2-1, the V gene TRBV28, with 10 bases identical to TRBD1. Germline loops: CDR1 MDHEN, CDR2 SYDVKM. Unmatched junction bases numbered 9, after V lost 4 bases and J lost 0 bases. The CDR3 has 18 residues. This CDR3 is CASSSLTGGAGSYNEQFF. DNA for the CDR3: TGTGCCAGCAGTTCCCTGACAGGGGGCGCGGGCTCCTACAATGAGCAGTTCTTC.

The chain combines TRBV18 with TRBJ2-1, with a possible D match to TRBD2 (5 bases). Trimming removed 3 bases at V and 4 bases at J, with 13 bases between. Germline CDR1 reads KGHSH; CDR2 reads LQKENI. The CDR3 extends over 15 amino acids. In DNA form, the CDR3 reads TGTGCCAGCTCACCTTTTCCTTCGGGATACAATGAGCAGTTCTTC. It is translated as CASSPFPSGYNEQFF.

The V and J genes are TRBV6-6 and TRBJ2-7, with 15 nucleotides matching TRBD2. CDR3 length: 17 residues. V dropped 6 bases and J dropped 3; count of bases not matched to a gene: 9. Germline values: CDR1 MNHNY, CDR2 SVGAGI (reference sequence). The CDR3 DNA is TGTGCCAGCAGATCGGGACTAGCGGGAGGAGTGTTCTACGAGCAGTACTTC. Its protein is CASRSGLAGGVFYEQYF.

The rearrangement joins TRBV2 to TRBJ1-5; D is undetermined. Germline V gives CDR1 SNHLY, CDR2 FYNNEI. The ends were cut back, 8 bases at V and 0 bases at J, with 11 bases in the middle. CDR3 length: 14 amino acids. The CDR3 bases are TGTGCCAGCCGAGGGCCCCATAGCAATCAGCCCCAGCATTTT. Encoded protein: CASRGPHSNQPQHF.

The chain combines TRBV7-2 with TRBJ2-1, with 7 bases fitting TRBD2. V lost 0 bases, J lost 5 bases, and 1 base stayed unmatched. Germline-derived CDR1 and CDR2 are SGHTA and FQGNSA. This CDR3 spans 14 amino acids. This chain's CDR3 is CASSLAAGNNEQFF. The CDR3 coding sequence is TGTGCCAGCAGCTTAGCAGCGGGGAACAATGAGCAGTTCTTC.

Concerning this clonotype: A much more abundant neighbour one base away suggests this may be a read error. This rearrangement joins TRBV4-2 to TRBJ2-7; possibly TRBD1 for D (5 bases). The last part of the DNA fits TRBJ2-1 better; the J call may be wrong. The CDR3 runs to 16 residues. Germline values: CDR1 LGHNA, CDR2 YNFKEQ. The CDR3 nucleotides read TGTGCCAGCAGCCAAGAGTTAGGCAGGGCTTCCTACGAGCAGTTCTTC. Translation gives CASSQELGRASYEQFF.

The sample holds many counts of this clonotype. The chain has TRBV6-6 and TRBJ2-1; 10 bases fit TRBD2. CDR1 is MNHNY and CDR2 is SVGAGI in the germline V gene (reference sequence). J gave up 0 bases and V 6 bases, and 5 bases lay outside the gene matches. The CDR3 spans 16 residues. The CDR3 loop reads CASSDPSGGSYNEQFF. The CDR3 nucleotides read TGTGCCAGCAGCGATCCTAGCGGGGGCTCCTACAATGAGCAGTTCTTC.

A few counts support this clonotype. This sequence joins TRBV7-2 and TRBJ2-1; weak D call: TRBD1 (6 bases). The CDR3 has 16 amino acids. Germline-derived CDR1 and CDR2 are SGHTA and FQGNSA. V was cut by 5 bases and J by 12 bases, with 26 bases left in between. In nucleotides, the CDR3 is TGTGCCAGCAGCCTTCTTATGACAGGCTACTCAGGCGGGCAGTTCTTC. It encodes CASSLLMTGYSGGQFF. The full variable domain, its missing parts supplied by reference TRBV7-2 and TRBJ2-1, is GAGVSQSPSNKVTEKGKDVELRCDPISGHTALYWYRQSLGQGLEFLIYFQGNSAPDKSGLPSDRFSAERTGGSVSTLTIQRTQQEDSAVYLCASSLLMTGYSGGQFFGPGTRLTVL.

In the case of this clonotype: A read error may explain this, as a much larger clone is one base away. V and J are TRBV30 and TRBJ1-2, with D tentatively TRBD1 (6 bases). Looked up from germline, CDR1 is GTSNPN and CDR2 is SVGIG (reference sequence). The CDR3 is 13 residues long. CDR3 bases: TGTGCCTTGAGTGAAAGGGGGGACTATGGCTACACCTTC. This encodes CALSERGDYGYTF.

The count of this clonotype is one. This may be a read error: a much more frequent sequence differs by one nucleotide. V gene TRBV24-1 combines with J gene TRBJ2-7; D is ambiguous. CDR1 and CDR2 (germline): KGHDR, SFDVKD. V shed 4 bases and J shed 7 bases, with 13 bases lying between them. This CDR3 spans 13 amino acids. CDR3 in amino acids: CATSDAPYNEQYF. For the CDR3, the DNA is TGTGCCACCAGTGACGCGCCCTACAATGAGCAGTACTTC.

This chain connects TRBV7-6 to TRBJ1-1; no clear D gene. CDR1 and CDR2 (germline): SGHVS, FNYEAQ. V dropped 1 base and J dropped 3 bases, with 9 bases sitting between them. This CDR3 has 14 amino acids. CDR3 nucleotide sequence: TGTGCCAGCAGCTTAGAAGGGCTGCACACTGAAGCTTTCTTT. It codes for CASSLEGLHTEAFF.

The chain joins TRBV5-1 to TRBJ1-4; 7 nucleotides line up with TRBD1. Germline CDR1 is SGHRS and CDR2 is YFSETQ. Germline trimming cut 0 bases from V and 0 bases from J; bases unmatched to any gene: 2. This CDR3 spans 16 amino acids. The CDR3, as DNA: TGCGCCAGCAGCTTGGACAGGGGCGCAACTAATGAAAAACTGTTTTTT. Translating gives CASSLDRGATNEKLFF. Full variable domain (remainder filled in from reference TRBV5-1 and TRBJ1-4): KAGVTQTPRYLIKTRGQQVTLSCSPISGHRSVSWYQQTPGQGLQFLFEYFSETQRNKGNFPGRFSGRQFSNSRSEMNVSTLELGDSALYLCASSLDRGATNEKLFFGSGTQLSVL.

Comments on this clonotype: The junction does not match germline at one end; this may be a read error. The CDR3 sequence: CASSLGSNQPLHF. As DNA, the CDR3 is TGCGCCAGCAGCTTGGGCAGCAATCAGCCCCTGCATTTT. This chain joins TRBV5-1 and TRBJ1-5; D gene unclear. Germline assignment: CDR1 SGHRS and CDR2 YFSETQ. The CDR3 is made up of 13 amino acids.